This T cell receptor beta chain was identified in a study of cytomegalovirus exposure and HLA in healthy donors. The PCR made use of 60 Vbeta and 13 Jbeta primers. Only in-frame clones appear in the TCRdb table, and some are missing; sequencing was by immunoSEQ multiplex PCR. The table includes approximately 140,000 clones, roughly 77% detected once. The CDR3 length is 14 residues. After removal of 0 bases from V and 2 bases from J, the junction contained 1 base not matched to a gene. Looked up from germline, CDR1 is SGHNT and CDR2 is YYREEE (reference sequence). The specimen was PBMCs. The clonotype originates from a female donor in good health and CMV-seronegative. The chain joins TRBV5-4 to TRBJ2-7; TRBD1 agrees at 8 bases. DNA for the CDR3: TGTGCCAGCAGCTTGGGGACAGGGCCCTACGAGCAGTACTTC. The encoded protein is CASSLGTGPYEQYF.